The 21 T cell receptor beta chains below come from one sample, sequenced in a study of shared clonotypes between healthy human individuals (dated by TCRdb to 2020 to 2022). Library prep was done by the immunoSEQ multiplex PCR assay. TCRdb stores this immuneACCESS table with in-frame sequences only. Part of the clones is absent; in the studies checked, under half of the shortfall reflects unresolved V genes, and no reason is known for the rest. This sample gives roughly 2.5 million clones in total; over 85% of them show up just once. About 0.13% of the sample belongs to the ten largest clones. The sample taken for sequencing was naive CD4+ T cells sorted from blood. The cell subset or site label, read with the paper, signifies: CD45RA+ positively selected. Every receptor here comes from a man aged 18 to 30 in good health.

About this clone itself: The same CDR3 can be traced to other DNA sequences in this sample. J is TRBJ1-1 and V is TRBV6-5; the D gene is possibly TRBD1 (6 bases). Germline V gene lookup returns CDR1 MNHEY and CDR2 SVGAGI. This CDR3 region has 13 residues. V was cut by 4 bases and J by 2 bases, with 8 bases left in between. This CDR3 reads CASSWTDNTEAFF. CDR3 nucleotide sequence: TGTGCCAGCAGTTGGACAGATAACACTGAAGCTTTCTTT.

J is TRBJ2-7 and V is TRBV10-1, with 7 positions matching TRBD1. There are 15 residues in the CDR3. J lost 2 bases, V lost 5 bases, and 9 bases had no gene match. Germline V gene data show CDR1 as WNHNN and CDR2 as SYGVQD (reference sequence). As DNA, the CDR3 is TGCGCCAGCAGTTCCTCCCGGGACAGTCCCTACGAGCAGTACTTC. Its translation: CASSSSRDSPYEQYF.

This sequence joins TRBV2 and TRBJ1-2; tentatively, D is TRBD1 (5 bases). The CDR3 has 16 amino acids. Germline lookup yields CDR1 SNHLY and CDR2 FYNNEI. With 2 bases removed from V and 3 bases from J, the gap between germline ends came to 16 bases. The CDR3 loop is CASSEIPGGRDYGYTF. In DNA, the CDR3 is TGTGCCAGCAGTGAAATTCCCGGGGGACGGGACTATGGCTACACCTTC.

The chain links TRBV10-1 to TRBJ2-3, with 7 bases that match TRBD1. The germline gives CDR1 WNHNN, CDR2 SYGVQD (reference sequence). The CDR3 spans 19 residues. V lost 2 bases and J lost 2; bases outside the gene matches: 16. The CDR3 reads CASSEPPGGECVDTDTQYF. The DNA of the CDR3 is TGCGCCAGCAGTGAGCCCCCAGGGGGAGAGTGTGTTGACACAGATACGCAGTATTTT.

The rearrangement links TRBV18 to TRBJ1-1; no firm D call. Trimming removed 6 bases at V and 3 bases at J, with 17 bases between. The germline V gene has CDR1 KGHSH and CDR2 LQKENI. The CDR3 runs 15 residues. As DNA, the CDR3 is TGTGCCAGCTCTCAAAACTCTGGGTTTGACACTGAAGCTTTCTTT. This sequence encodes CASSQNSGFDTEAFF.

This rearrangement joins TRBV28 to TRBJ1-1; D call uncertain. This CDR3 region has 14 residues. The germline gives CDR1 MDHEN, CDR2 SYDVKM. Trimming stripped 3 bases from V and 1 base from J, with 9 bases between. In DNA form, the CDR3 reads TGTGCCAGCAGTTTTCGGTCCAGGAACACTGAAGCTTTCTTT. Encoded protein: CASSFRSRNTEAFF.

The gene calls are TRBV9 and TRBJ1-4; the D is unclear. CDR3 length: 13 residues. Germline lookup yields CDR1 SGDLS and CDR2 YYNGEE. Trimming shortened V by 4 bases and J by 6 bases, and 10 bases separated the two germline ends. The CDR3 coding sequence is TGTGCCAGCAGCCCAGGAGACGATGAAAAACTGTTTTTT. Translation: CASSPGDDEKLFF.

As concerns this clone: Additional DNA sequences in this sample encode the identical CDR3. The chain couples TRBV11-2 to TRBJ1-2, with 7 bases identical to TRBD1. The CDR3 loop spans 14 amino acids. The germline V gene has CDR1 SGHAT and CDR2 FQNNGV. The V and J ends lost 5 bases and 2 bases, in that order; junction bases with no gene match: 5. This CDR3 reads CASSQGTANYGYTF. CDR3 in DNA: TGTGCCAGCAGCCAAGGGACAGCCAACTATGGCTACACCTTC. The entire variable domain, with the rest obtained from reference TRBV11-2 and TRBJ1-2, is as follows: EAGVAQSPRYKIIEKRQSVAFWCNPISGHATLYWYQQILGQGPKLLIQFQNNGVVDDSQLPKDRFSAERLKGVDSTLKIQPAKLEDSAVYLCASSQGTANYGYTFGSGTRLTVV.

The rearrangement joins TRBV28 to TRBJ2-5; the D is unclear. CDR1 MDHEN and CDR2 SYDVKM come from the germline V gene. Trimming removed 1 base at V and 3 bases at J, with 15 bases between. The CDR3 totals 16 residues. The chain's CDR3 is CASSLSMLVYEETQYF. Written as DNA, the CDR3 is TGTGCCAGCAGTTTATCCATGTTGGTTTATGAAGAGACCCAGTACTTC.

This sequence joins TRBV13 and TRBJ2-5, with D tentatively TRBD2 (6 bases). Trimming stripped 5 bases from V and 1 base from J, with 14 bases between. The CDR3 totals 15 residues. CDR1 is PRHDT, CDR2 FYEKMQ, per germline (reference sequence). The CDR3 reads CASSPRDSGQETQYF. The CDR3 DNA reads as TGTGCCAGCAGCCCCCGGGACTCGGGCCAAGAGACCCAGTACTTC.

For this clone: Other nucleotide sequences in the sample specify the same CDR3. This rearrangement joins TRBV10-3 to TRBJ1-1; TRBD1 matches at 8 bases. The germline V gene has CDR1 ENHRY and CDR2 SYGVKD. The CDR3 is 13 amino acids. Losses at the gene ends were 8 bases for V and 5 bases for J; bases not matched to a gene: 7. DNA of the CDR3: TGTGCCATCTCTGGACAGGGAGGAACTGAAGCTTTCTTT. Translating it yields CAISGQGGTEAFF.

This chain connects TRBV6-1 to TRBJ1-5, with a possible D match to TRBD1 (6 bases). This CDR3 has 15 amino acids. Germline CDR1 reads MNHNS; CDR2 reads SASEGT. V lost 8 bases and J lost 6, with 20 bases in between. The CDR3 DNA reads TGTGCCAGCCAAGGACAGAGGGTTTCAGGTCAGCCCCAGCATTTT. Amino acid sequence: CASQGQRVSGQPQHF.

As to this clone: Other nucleotide sequences in the sample specify the same CDR3. J is TRBJ2-7 and V is TRBV6-5; maybe TRBD2 (6 bases). The CDR3 runs 13 residues. From germline, CDR1 is MNHEY and CDR2 SVGAGI. Trimming took 6 bases from V and 0 from J, leaving 9 bases between them. CDR3 residues: CASRPGSSYEQYF. DNA of the CDR3: TGTGCCAGCAGACCCGGGAGCTCCTACGAGCAGTACTTC.

The rearrangement joins TRBV5-1 to TRBJ2-3; 10 bases agree with TRBD2. J lost 2 bases, V lost 8 bases, and 11 bases had no gene match. Germline loops: CDR1 SGHRS, CDR2 YFSETQ. The CDR3 is 16 amino acids. The CDR3 sequence: CASAQLGTSVTDTQYF. For the CDR3, the DNA is TGCGCCAGTGCGCAACTCGGGACTAGCGTCACAGATACGCAGTATTTT.

This sequence joins TRBV30 and TRBJ1-2; 9 positions agree with TRBD1. Looked up from germline, CDR1 is GTSNPN and CDR2 is SVGIG (reference sequence). The CDR3 extends over 14 amino acids. Trimming took 4 bases from V and 11 from J; bases not matched to a gene: 14. The CDR3 spells CAWNPAAGTGFYTF. DNA for the CDR3: TGTGCCTGGAACCCCGCCGCTGGGACAGGGTTTTACACCTTC.

V usage is TRBV5-6 and J usage is TRBJ2-2; D perhaps matches TRBD1 (5 bases). Trimming took off 3 bases at V and 0 bases at J, with 9 bases between the two ends. Germline-derived CDR1 and CDR2 are SGHDT and YYEEEE. The CDR3 covers 15 residues. The CDR3 DNA is TGTGCCAGCAGCTCGACAGATACGAACACCGGGGAGCTGTTTTTT. It codes for CASSSTDTNTGELFF.

The J gene is TRBJ2-3, the V gene TRBV14, with D maybe TRBD2 (6 bases). The germline V and J ends were trimmed by 1 base and 9 bases, with 17 bases remaining between them. There are 15 residues in the CDR3. Germline CDR1 reads SGHDN; CDR2 reads FVKESK. CDR3 nucleotides: TGTGCCAGCAGCCAAGTCACGGACTACCACAGAACGCAGTATTTT. This translates into CASSQVTDYHRTQYF.

Concerning this clone itself: One junction end disagrees with the germline gene, perhaps due to a read error. The chain recombines TRBV7-7 with TRBJ2-3; D is possibly TRBD1 or TRBD2 (5 bases each). The length of the CDR3 is 15 residues. Looked up from germline, CDR1 is SSHAT and CDR2 is FNYEAQ (reference sequence). The CDR3 nucleotides are TGTGCTAGCAGCTTGGGGGTCTCTAGCACAGATACGCAGTATTTT. It encodes CASSLGVSSTDTQYF.

The V gene is TRBV5-1, the J gene TRBJ2-7; maybe TRBD1 (6 bases). V was trimmed by 0 bases and J by 3 bases, leaving 10 bases between them. CDR1 SGHRS and CDR2 YFSETQ come from the germline V gene. The CDR3 length is 14 residues. The CDR3: CASSLDRAYYEQYF. In DNA, the CDR3 is TGCGCCAGCAGCTTGGACAGGGCTTACTACGAGCAGTACTTC.

The rearrangement joins TRBV27 to TRBJ2-6, with TRBD2 matching 14 bases. The CDR3 consists of 17 residues. CDR1 is MNHEY, CDR2 SMNVEV, per germline (reference sequence). The ends lost 5 bases at V and 3 bases at J; junction bases unmatched: 3. The CDR3 sequence is CASSKGTSGSGANVLTF. CDR3 bases: TGTGCCAGCAGTAAAGGGACTAGCGGGAGTGGGGCCAACGTCCTGACTTTC.

J is TRBJ2-3 and V is TRBV7-2, with 11 bases matching TRBD2. CDR3 length: 17 residues. Germline loops: CDR1 SGHTA, CDR2 FQGNSA. V was pared by 6 bases and J by 2 bases, with 10 bases of the junction left unmatched. The CDR3 DNA reads as TGTGCCAGCAGTCCACAAGTGACTAGCGGGGCCACAGATACGCAGTATTTT. This encodes CASSPQVTSGATDTQYF. The full variable domain, with the rest looked up from reference TRBV7-2 and TRBJ2-3, is GAGVSQSPSNKVTEKGKDVELRCDPISGHTALYWYRQSLGQGLEFLIYFQGNSAPDKSGLPSDRFSAERTGGSVSTLTIQRTQQEDSAVYLCASSPQVTSGATDTQYFGPGTRLTVL.